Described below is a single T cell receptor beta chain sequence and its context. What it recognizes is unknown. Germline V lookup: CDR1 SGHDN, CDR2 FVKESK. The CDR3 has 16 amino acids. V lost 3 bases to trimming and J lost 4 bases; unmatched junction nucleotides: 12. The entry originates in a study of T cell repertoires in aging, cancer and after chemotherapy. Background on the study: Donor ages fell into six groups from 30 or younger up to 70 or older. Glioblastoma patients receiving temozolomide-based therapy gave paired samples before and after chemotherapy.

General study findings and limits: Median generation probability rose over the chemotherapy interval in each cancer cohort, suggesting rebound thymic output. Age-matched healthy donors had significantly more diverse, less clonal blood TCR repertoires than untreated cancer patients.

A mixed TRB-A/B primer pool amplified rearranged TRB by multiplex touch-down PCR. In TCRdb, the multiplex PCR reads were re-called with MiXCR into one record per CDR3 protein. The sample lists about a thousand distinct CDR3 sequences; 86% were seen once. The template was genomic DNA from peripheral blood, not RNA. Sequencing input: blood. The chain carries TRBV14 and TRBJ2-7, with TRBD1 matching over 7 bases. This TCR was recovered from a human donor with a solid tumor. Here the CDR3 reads CASSHPARTGAYEQYF. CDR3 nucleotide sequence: TGTGCCAGCAGCCACCCGGCCAGGACAGGCGCGTACGAGCAGTACTTC. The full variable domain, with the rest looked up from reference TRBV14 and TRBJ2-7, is EAGVTQFPSHSVIEKGQTVTLRCDPISGHDNLYWYRRVMGKEIKFLLHFVKESKQDESGMPNNRFLAERTGGTYSTLKVQPAELEDSGVYFCASSHPARTGAYEQYFGPGTRLTVT.